Following are 14 T cell receptor beta chains from one sample sequenced in a study of neurological immune-mediated disorders. MiXCR was run by TCRdb on the 5' RACE reads, yielding one entry per CDR3 protein. The sample includes tens of thousands of distinct CDR3 sequences, 2% to 2.5% of them seen just once. Sequencing was performed on PBMCs. The receptors were gathered from a woman between 50 and 59 years old with multiple sclerosis.

This clonotype was picked up many times. The CDR3 bases are TGTGCCAGCAGCTTACGGTGGGGTAGCAATCAGCCCCAGCATTTT. It codes for CASSLRWGSNQPQHF. The chain carries TRBV7-2 and TRBJ1-5; D unresolved. The V end lost 2 bases, the J end lost 0 bases, and 8 bases lay between the germline ends. There are 15 residues in the CDR3. Germline V gene lookup returns CDR1 SGHTA and CDR2 FQGNSA. Variable domain in full (rest from reference TRBV7-2 and TRBJ1-5): GAGVSQSPSNKVTEKGKDVELRCDPISGHTALYWYRQSLGQGLEFLIYFQGNSAPDKSGLPSDRFSAERTGGSVSTLTIQRTQQEDSAVYLCASSLRWGSNQPQHFGDGTRLSIL.

This clonotype was observed at least ten times. This chain connects TRBV5-6 to TRBJ2-7; D may be TRBD1 (8 bases). CDR1 and CDR2 from the germline V gene are SGHDT and YYEEEE. Trimming left V 0 bases short and J 6 bases short, with 13 bases between. This CDR3 spans 14 amino acids. In DNA, the CDR3 is TGTGCCAGCAGCTTGGGACAGGGGAGGGGCGAGCAGTACTTC. Its protein product is CASSLGQGRGEQYF.

This clonotype was seen at least ten times. A much larger clone is a single base away; this may be a read error. The gene calls are TRBV29-1 and TRBJ2-1; 7 bases align to TRBD2. Germline V gene data show CDR1 as SQVTM and CDR2 as ANQGSEA. The CDR3 runs 13 residues. Unmatched junction bases numbered 7, after V lost 6 bases and J lost 5 bases. The CDR3: CSVWTRQNNEQFF. In DNA, the CDR3 is TGCAGCGTCTGGACTAGACAAAACAATGAGCAGTTCTTC.

This clonotype was observed many times. The V gene is TRBV12-3 or TRBV12-4, the J gene TRBJ1-1; D uncertain. V lost 1 base, J lost 1 base, and 4 bases lay in between. The length of the CDR3 is 13 residues. The CDR3 DNA follows: TGTGCCAGCAGTTTAGGCGGGAACACTGAAGCTTTCTTT. This codes for CASSLGGNTEAFF.

V gene TRBV2 combines with J gene TRBJ1-1; D gene ambiguous. V was clipped by 4 bases and J by 0 bases, with 9 bases between them. CDR1 is SNHLY, CDR2 FYNNEI, per germline. This CDR3 has 14 amino acids. The CDR3 sequence: CASSVLGMNTEAFF. Written as DNA, the CDR3 is TGTGCCAGCAGTGTTTTGGGGATGAACACTGAAGCTTTCTTT.

This clonotype was seen a few times. This sequence joins TRBV20-1 and TRBJ2-1; maybe TRBD1 (6 bases). V gave up 0 bases and J gave up 9 bases, with 18 bases separating them. The CDR3 sequence is 15 residues long. The V gene's germline CDR1 is DFQATT and CDR2 SNEGSKA (reference sequence). In DNA form, the CDR3 reads TGCAGTGCTAGAGACCCAACAGGGAACCTTGTTGAGCAGTTCTTC. This translates into CSARDPTGNLVEQFF.

At least ten counts were recorded for this clonotype. The chain combines TRBV28 with TRBJ2-1, with 16 nucleotides matching TRBD2. In germline, CDR1 is MDHEN, CDR2 SYDVKM. This CDR3 comprises 17 residues. Germline trimming cut 6 bases from V and 5 bases from J; bases unmatched to any gene: 7. CDR3 in DNA: TGTGCCAGCAGCCGGGGACTAGCGGGGGGGCTTGACAATGAGCAGTTCTTC. Encoded protein: CASSRGLAGGLDNEQFF.

In its sample, this clonotype was seen many times. The chain recombines TRBV20-1 with TRBJ1-5; D is undetermined. There are 14 residues in the CDR3. Germline V gene data show CDR1 as DFQATT and CDR2 as SNEGSKA (reference sequence). Between the trimmed V and J ends, which lost 3 bases and 0 bases, there was a span of 9 bases. CDR3 DNA sequence: TGCAGTGCTAGTCGAACCAGTAGCAATCAGCCCCAGCATTTT. Its translation: CSASRTSSNQPQHF.

This clonotype was seen a few times. The CDR3 coding sequence is TGCAGTGGGGGCCTCACAGATACGCAGTATTTT. Its protein product is CSGGLTDTQYF. The J gene is TRBJ2-3, the V gene TRBV20-1; possible D gene TRBD1, 5 bases. Between the trimmed V and J ends, which lost 7 bases and 2 bases, there was a span of 7 bases. Germline V gene sequence: CDR1 DFQATT, CDR2 SNEGSKA (reference sequence). This CDR3 is built from 11 residues.

This clonotype was seen many times. This chain connects TRBV29-1 to TRBJ2-2; D may be TRBD1 (5 bases). The CDR3 contains 15 residues. Trimming removed 6 bases at V and 0 bases at J, with 14 bases between. Germline assignment: CDR1 SQVTM and CDR2 ANQGSEA. The CDR3 loop reads CSVGLMAANTGELFF. The CDR3 DNA reads as TGCAGCGTGGGGCTTATGGCCGCGAACACCGGGGAGCTGTTTTTT.

In this sample, this clonotype turned up many times. The genes are TRBV4-1 and TRBJ1-5; no definite D call. This CDR3 spans 14 amino acids. V gave up 0 bases and J gave up 4 bases, with 7 bases separating them. The V gene's germline CDR1 is MGHRA and CDR2 YSYEKL. Written as DNA, the CDR3 is TGCGCCAGCAGCCAAGAGGGTATTAATCAGCCCCAGCATTTT. Residues: CASSQEGINQPQHF.

In this sample, this clonotype turned up many times. The gene calls are TRBV12-3 or TRBV12-4 and TRBJ1-5; TRBD1 might be the D (6 bases). The CDR3 length is 15 residues. Trimming removed 5 bases from V and 2 bases from J, with 13 bases in between. CDR3 residues: CASSQNRQGNQPQHF. The CDR3 coding sequence is TGTGCCAGCAGTCAAAACCGACAGGGCAATCAGCCCCAGCATTTT.

The chain carries TRBV5-1 and TRBJ1-1; 8 bases match TRBD1. Germline V gene lookup returns CDR1 SGHRS and CDR2 YFSETQ. The CDR3 is 15 residues long. The V gene end was trimmed by 2 bases and the J gene end by 3 bases; junction bases not matched to a gene: 6. The CDR3 reads CASSFDRGRDTEAFF. As DNA, the CDR3 is TGCGCCAGCAGCTTCGACAGGGGCCGGGACACTGAAGCTTTCTTT.

This clonotype is categorized as medium-sized. The J gene is TRBJ2-5, the V gene TRBV29-1, with D perhaps TRBD1 (5 bases). V lost 4 bases, J lost 4 bases, and 10 bases lay in between. CDR1 is SQVTM, CDR2 ANQGSEA, per germline. The CDR3 is made up of 12 amino acids. The CDR3 region is CSVVPQGETQYF. Here the CDR3 DNA reads TGCAGCGTTGTCCCGCAGGGAGAGACCCAGTACTTC.